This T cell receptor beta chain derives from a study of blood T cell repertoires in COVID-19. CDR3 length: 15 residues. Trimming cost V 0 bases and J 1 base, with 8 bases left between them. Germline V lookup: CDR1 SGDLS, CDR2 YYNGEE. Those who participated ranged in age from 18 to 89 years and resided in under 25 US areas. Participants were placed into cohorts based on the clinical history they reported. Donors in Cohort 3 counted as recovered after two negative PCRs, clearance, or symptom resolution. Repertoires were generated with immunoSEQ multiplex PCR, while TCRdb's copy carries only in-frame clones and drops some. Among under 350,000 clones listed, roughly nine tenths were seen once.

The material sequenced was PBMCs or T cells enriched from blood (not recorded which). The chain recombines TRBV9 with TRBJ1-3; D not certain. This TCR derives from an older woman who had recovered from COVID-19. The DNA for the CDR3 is TGTGCCAGCAGCGTAGGTTCGCGGTCTGGAAACACCATATATTTT. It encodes CASSVGSRSGNTIYF.